Below are 11 T cell receptor beta chains sequenced from a single sample in a study of shared clonotypes between healthy human individuals. Sequencing used immunoSEQ multiplex PCR; TCRdb keeps in-frame clones, though not all of them. The table has 550,000 to 850,000 clones, around 67% seen once. Sequencing used memory CD4+ T cells sorted from blood. Specified subset: CD45RA-negative fraction. The source is a woman aged 25 to 39 in good health.

This clone was counted once. The V call is TRBV19, the J call TRBJ2-5; weak D call: TRBD1 (7 bases). CDR1 and CDR2 (germline): LNHDA, SQIVND (reference sequence). The V gene lost 2 bases and the J gene lost 3 bases, with 13 bases spanning the gap. The CDR3 length is 15 residues. The CDR3 protein is CASSILAGGKETQYF. CDR3 nucleotides: TGTGCCAGTAGTATACTTGCAGGGGGGAAAGAGACCCAGTACTTC.

This chain links TRBV4-1 with TRBJ2-1; maybe TRBD1 (5 bases). V was trimmed by 0 bases and J by 9 bases, leaving 15 bases between them. Germline assignment: CDR1 MGHRA and CDR2 YSYEKL. CDR3 length: 15 amino acids. The CDR3 sequence is CASSQEGQGVVEQFF. In DNA, the CDR3 is TGCGCCAGCAGCCAAGAGGGGCAGGGCGTCGTTGAGCAGTTCTTC.

This clone was found once. J is TRBJ2-6 and V is TRBV28; D might be TRBD1 (5 bases). The CDR3 runs to 17 residues. Germline assignment: CDR1 MDHEN and CDR2 SYDVKM. V lost 4 bases to trimming and J lost 0 bases, with 13 bases between them. CDR3 coding DNA: TGTGCCAGCAGTTCCCAGGGTCTCTTCTCTGGGGCCAACGTCCTGACTTTC. This codes for CASSSQGLFSGANVLTF.

This rearrangement joins TRBV27 to TRBJ2-3; D may be TRBD1 or TRBD2 (5 bases each). The CDR3 sequence is 15 residues long. The V end lost 6 bases, the J end lost 7 bases, and 20 bases lay between the germline ends. Looked up from germline, CDR1 is MNHEY and CDR2 is SMNVEV (reference sequence). CDR3 DNA: TGTGCCAGCAGAAAAGACAGTGGAGGACAATATACGCAGTATTTT. This encodes CASRKDSGGQYTQYF.

V is TRBV7-2 and J is TRBJ2-5, with 7 nucleotides matching TRBD1. Looked up from germline, CDR1 is SGHTA and CDR2 is FQGNSA. This CDR3 contains 13 residues. Trimming removed 6 bases from V and 2 bases from J; junction bases left unmatched: 3. DNA for the CDR3: TGTGCCAGCAGACAGGGGCTTCAAGAGACCCAGTACTTC. As protein: CASRQGLQETQYF.

This clone was seen at least ten times. The J gene is TRBJ1-1, the V gene TRBV10-2; D remains unclear. Germline V gene lookup returns CDR1 WSHSY and CDR2 SAAADI. The CDR3 spans 13 residues. Trimming removed 4 bases from V and 2 bases from J, with 8 bases in between. CDR3 residues: CASSVRENTEAFF. CDR3 coding DNA: TGCGCCAGCAGTGTAAGGGAAAACACTGAAGCTTTCTTT.

The chain has TRBV29-1 and TRBJ2-5; D tentatively fits TRBD1 or TRBD2 (6 bases each). The CDR3 length is 13 residues. V was clipped by 3 bases and J by 5 bases, with 13 bases between them. CDR1 is SQVTM and CDR2 is ANQGSEA in the germline V gene. CDR3 DNA: TGCAGCGTTGACGTCGGGGGCGGGGAGACCCAGTACTTC. Its translation is CSVDVGGGETQYF. The full variable domain, with the rest looked up from reference TRBV29-1 and TRBJ2-5, is SAVISQKPSRDICQRGTSLTIQCQVDSQVTMMFWYRQQPGQSLTLIATANQGSEATYESGFVIDKFPISRPNLTFSTLTVSNMSPEDSSIYLCSVDVGGGETQYFGPGTRLLVL.

This clone has just one count. A junction boundary mismatches the germline segment, possibly from a read error. The CDR3 DNA is TGTGCCAGCAGTTTCCGGCGGGAGATGAATAGCCCCAGGTTC. The encoded protein is CASSFRREMNSPRF. The gene calls are TRBV28 and TRBJ2-7, with TRBD2 matching 7 bases. Germline loops: CDR1 MDHEN, CDR2 SYDVKM. CDR3 length equals 14 residues.

CDR3: CASSPRTATSGSVNEQYF. DNA of the CDR3: TGTGCCAGCAGCCCAAGGACAGCTACTAGCGGGAGTGTCAACGAGCAGTACTTC. This chain links TRBV7-8 with TRBJ2-5, with 11 bases that match TRBD2. The DNA matches TRBJ2-7 better at its end, which makes the J call doubtful. Germline V CDR1 and CDR2: SGHVS, FQNEAQ. This CDR3 contains 18 residues.

The chain uses TRBV2 and TRBJ2-1; possible D gene TRBD2, 6 bases. CDR1 and CDR2 (germline): SNHLY, FYNNEI. V lost 4 bases, J lost 7 bases, and 11 bases lay in between. This CDR3 contains 13 residues. The CDR3 protein is CASSAGVGNEQFF. For the CDR3, the DNA is TGTGCCAGCAGTGCGGGAGTGGGAAATGAGCAGTTCTTC.

This clone was seen a handful of times. V gene TRBV14 combines with J gene TRBJ2-7; 8 bases line up with TRBD2. Trimming removed 1 base from V and 3 bases from J; junction bases left unmatched: 5. Germline assignment: CDR1 SGHDN and CDR2 FVKESK. This CDR3 is 15 amino acids long. The CDR3 sequence: CASSQALAGIYEQYF. The CDR3 region has the DNA TGTGCCAGCAGCCAAGCTCTAGCGGGTATCTACGAGCAGTACTTC.